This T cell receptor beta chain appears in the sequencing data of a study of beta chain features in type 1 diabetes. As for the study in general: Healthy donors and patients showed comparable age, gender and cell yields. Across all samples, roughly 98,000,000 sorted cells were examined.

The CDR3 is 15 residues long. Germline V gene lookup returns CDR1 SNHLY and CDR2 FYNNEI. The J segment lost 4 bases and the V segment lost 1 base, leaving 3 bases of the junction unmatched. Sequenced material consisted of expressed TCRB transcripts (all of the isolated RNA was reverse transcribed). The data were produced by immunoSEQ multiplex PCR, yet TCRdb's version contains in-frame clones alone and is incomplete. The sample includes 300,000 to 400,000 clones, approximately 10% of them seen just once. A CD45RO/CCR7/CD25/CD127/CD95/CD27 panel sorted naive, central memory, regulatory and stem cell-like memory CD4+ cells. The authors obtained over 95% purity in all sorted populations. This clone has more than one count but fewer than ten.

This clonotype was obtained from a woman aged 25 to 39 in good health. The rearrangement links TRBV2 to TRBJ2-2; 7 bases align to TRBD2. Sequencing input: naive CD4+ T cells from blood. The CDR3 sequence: CASSEGLAGTGELFF. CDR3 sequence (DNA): TGTGCCAGCAGTGAAGGGTTAGCGGGCACCGGGGAGCTGTTTTTT.